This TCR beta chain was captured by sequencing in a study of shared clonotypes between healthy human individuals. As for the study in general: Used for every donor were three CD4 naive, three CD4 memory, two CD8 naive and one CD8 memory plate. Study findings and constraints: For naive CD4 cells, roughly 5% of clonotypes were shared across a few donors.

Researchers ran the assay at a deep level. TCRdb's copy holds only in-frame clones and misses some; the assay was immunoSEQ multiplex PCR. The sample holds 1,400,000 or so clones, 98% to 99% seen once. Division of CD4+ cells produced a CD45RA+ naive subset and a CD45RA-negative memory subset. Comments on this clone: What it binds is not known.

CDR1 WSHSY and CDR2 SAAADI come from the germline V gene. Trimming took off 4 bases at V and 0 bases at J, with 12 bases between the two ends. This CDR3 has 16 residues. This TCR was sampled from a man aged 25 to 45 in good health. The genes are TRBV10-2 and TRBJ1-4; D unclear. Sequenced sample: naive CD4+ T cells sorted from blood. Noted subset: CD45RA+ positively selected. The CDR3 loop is CASSAPDTATNEKLFF. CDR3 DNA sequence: TGCGCCAGCAGTGCACCAGACACAGCAACTAATGAAAAACTGTTTTTT.